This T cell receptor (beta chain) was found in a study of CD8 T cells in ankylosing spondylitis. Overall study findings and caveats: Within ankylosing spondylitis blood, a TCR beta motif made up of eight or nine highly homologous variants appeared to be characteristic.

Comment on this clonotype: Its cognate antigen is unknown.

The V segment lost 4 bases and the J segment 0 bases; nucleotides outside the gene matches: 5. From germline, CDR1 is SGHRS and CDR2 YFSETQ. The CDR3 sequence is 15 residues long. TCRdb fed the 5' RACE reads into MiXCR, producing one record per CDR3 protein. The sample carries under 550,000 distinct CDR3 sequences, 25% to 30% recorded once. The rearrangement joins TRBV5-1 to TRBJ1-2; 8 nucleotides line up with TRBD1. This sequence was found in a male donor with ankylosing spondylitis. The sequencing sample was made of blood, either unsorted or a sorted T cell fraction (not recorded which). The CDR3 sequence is CASSLSGQANYGYTF. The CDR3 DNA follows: TGCGCCAGCAGCCTATCGGGACAGGCTAACTATGGCTACACCTTC.